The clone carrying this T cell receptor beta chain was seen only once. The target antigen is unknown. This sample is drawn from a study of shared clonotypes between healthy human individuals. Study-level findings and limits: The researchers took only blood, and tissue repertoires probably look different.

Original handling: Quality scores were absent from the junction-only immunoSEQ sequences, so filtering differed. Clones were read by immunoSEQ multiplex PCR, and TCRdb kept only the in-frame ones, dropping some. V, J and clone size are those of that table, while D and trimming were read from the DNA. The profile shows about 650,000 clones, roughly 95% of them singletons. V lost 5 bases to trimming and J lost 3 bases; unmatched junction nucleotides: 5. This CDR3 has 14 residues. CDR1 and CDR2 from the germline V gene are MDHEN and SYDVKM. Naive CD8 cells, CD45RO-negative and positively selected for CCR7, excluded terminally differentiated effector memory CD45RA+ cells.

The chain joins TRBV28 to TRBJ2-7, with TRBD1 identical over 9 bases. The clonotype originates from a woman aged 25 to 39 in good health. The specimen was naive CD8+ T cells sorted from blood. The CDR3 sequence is CASSPGQGYYEQYF. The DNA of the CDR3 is TGTGCCAGCAGTCCGGGACAGGGTTACTACGAGCAGTACTTC.